These 4 T cell receptor beta chains were all obtained from the same sample, sequenced in a study of PD-1 blockade in classical Hodgkin lymphoma. In every patient, relapse followed autologous stem cell transplantation, while exposure to brentuximab vedotin differed. Method: immunoSEQ multiplex PCR; TCRdb's copy keeps in-frame clones and lacks some. The table shows about 98,000 clones, with 80% to 95% occurring only once. Source: peripheral blood mononuclear cells (PBMCs), taken at baseline. These receptors came from a human donor with classical Hodgkin lymphoma.

The rearrangement links TRBV4-1 to TRBJ1-4; D gene unclear. The length of the CDR3 is 14 residues. Trimming pared 1 base from V and 6 bases from J, leaving 9 bases between. The germline gives CDR1 MGHRA, CDR2 YSYEKL. The CDR3 protein is CASSQAGVDEKLFF. The CDR3 DNA is TGCGCCAGCAGCCAAGCCGGAGTAGATGAAAAACTGTTTTTT.

The V gene is TRBV28, the J gene TRBJ1-5; tentative D call: TRBD1 (5 bases). Germline V gives CDR1 MDHEN, CDR2 SYDVKM. The CDR3 loop spans 17 amino acids. V gave up 4 bases and J gave up 3 bases, with 19 bases separating them. CDR3: CASSSFFMGVINQPQHF. In DNA, the CDR3 is TGTGCCAGCAGTTCCTTCTTTATGGGGGTAATCAATCAGCCCCAGCATTTT.

The rearrangement links TRBV4-1 to TRBJ1-6, with no clear D. Looked up from germline, CDR1 is MGHRA and CDR2 is YSYEKL. The CDR3 covers 16 residues. V was clipped by 0 bases and J by 10 bases, with 16 bases between them. The CDR3 region has the DNA TGCGCCAGCAGCCAAGAAGATACTAGGACCGTATCACCCCTCCACTTT. Encoded protein: CASSQEDTRTVSPLHF.

V usage is TRBV5-4 and J usage is TRBJ1-4; D is undetermined. Trimming removed 2 bases at V and 2 bases at J, with 13 bases between. The CDR3 length is 16 residues. Germline V lookup: CDR1 SGHNT, CDR2 YYREEE (reference sequence). The CDR3 nucleotides read TGTGCCAGCAGCTTCGGACCGAGCACTACTAATGAAAAACTGTTTTTT. It yields the protein CASSFGPSTTNEKLFF.